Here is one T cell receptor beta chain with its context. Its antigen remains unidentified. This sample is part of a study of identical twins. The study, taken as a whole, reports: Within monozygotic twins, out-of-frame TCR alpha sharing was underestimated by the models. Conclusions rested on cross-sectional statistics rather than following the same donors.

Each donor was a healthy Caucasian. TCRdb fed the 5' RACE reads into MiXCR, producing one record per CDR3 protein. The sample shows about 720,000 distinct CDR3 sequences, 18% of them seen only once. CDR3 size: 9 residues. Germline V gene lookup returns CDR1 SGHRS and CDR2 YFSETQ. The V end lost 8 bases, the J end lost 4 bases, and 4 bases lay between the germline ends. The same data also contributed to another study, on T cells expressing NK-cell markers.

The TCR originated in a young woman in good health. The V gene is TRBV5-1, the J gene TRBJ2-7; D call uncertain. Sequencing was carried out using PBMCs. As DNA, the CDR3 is TGCGCCAGGGTGTACGAGCAGTACTTC. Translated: CARVYEQYF.